The clone carrying this T cell receptor beta chain came up once. This specimen comes from a study of blood T cell repertoires in COVID-19. Study-wide context: Some COVID-19 samples were acute and others convalescent; all came from the United States, Italy and Spain. From T cells, B-cell-depleted T cells, or PBMCs came the material, which was cDNA or gDNA.

Germline-derived CDR1 and CDR2 are ENHRY and SYGVKD. Germline trimming cut 3 bases from V and 2 bases from J; bases unmatched to any gene: 8. The CDR3 totals 17 residues. Some clones are missing from TCRdb's copy, which holds only in-frame ones; the method was immunoSEQ multiplex PCR. The sample yields some 250,000 clones, around nine tenths seen once. This clonotype was sampled from a middle-aged woman who had recovered from COVID-19. The chain links TRBV10-3 to TRBJ2-7, with 12 bases lining up with TRBD2. The material sequenced was peripheral blood. CDR3 in amino acids: CAISDSSGRGAAYEQYF. The CDR3 DNA reads as TGTGCCATCAGTGATTCTAGCGGGAGGGGAGCAGCCTACGAGCAGTACTTC.